The entry below gives a single T cell receptor beta chain sequence along with its context. The antigen remains unidentified. This may be a read error, as it is one base from a much larger clone. TCR alpha and beta CDR3 regions were amplified from RNA using iRepertoire nested multiplex PCR. Input was 100-400 ng of tissue mRNA or PBMC total RNA. TCRdb reanalysed the multiplex PCR reads using MiXCR and keeps one entry per CDR3 protein. Here the sample spans about 89,000 distinct CDR3 sequences, about 23% being singletons. The sample comes from a study of glioma-infiltrating T cells. The CDR3 loop spans 14 amino acids. Germline V gene lookup returns CDR1 ENHRY and CDR2 SYGVKD. Unmatched junction bases numbered 5, after V lost 4 bases and J lost 2 bases. Study-level findings and limits: Tissue-blood divergence was below expectation in non-neoplastic patients, above in gliomas. Tissue and blood shared very few CDR3 sequences.

The chain combines TRBV10-3 with TRBJ2-7, with 7 bases that match TRBD2. This receptor was obtained from a human donor with low-grade glioma or glioblastoma, undergoing nonglioma brain surgery, or in good health (not recorded which). The sequencing input was glioma tissue, nonneoplastic brain tissue, or PBMCs (not recorded which). As DNA, the CDR3 is TGTGCCATCAGTGGACCGGGACTAACCTACGAGCAGTACTTC. This gives the protein CAISGPGLTYEQYF.